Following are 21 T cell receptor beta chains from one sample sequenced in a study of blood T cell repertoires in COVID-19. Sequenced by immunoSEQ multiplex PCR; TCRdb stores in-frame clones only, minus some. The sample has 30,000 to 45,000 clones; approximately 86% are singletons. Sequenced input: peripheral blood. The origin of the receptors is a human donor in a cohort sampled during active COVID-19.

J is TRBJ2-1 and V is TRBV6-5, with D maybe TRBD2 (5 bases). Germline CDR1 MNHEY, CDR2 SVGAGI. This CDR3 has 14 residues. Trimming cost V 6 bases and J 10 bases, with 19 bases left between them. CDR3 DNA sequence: TGTGCCAGCAGCCCGTCCCCCGGACTGGGAGAGCAGTTCTTC. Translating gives CASSPSPGLGEQFF.

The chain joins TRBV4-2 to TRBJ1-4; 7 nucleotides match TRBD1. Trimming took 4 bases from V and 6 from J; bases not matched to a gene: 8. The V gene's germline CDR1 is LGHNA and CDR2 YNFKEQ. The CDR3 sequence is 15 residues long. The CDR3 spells CASSRQGQLDEKLFF. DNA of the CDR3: TGTGCCAGCAGCCGACAGGGCCAATTAGATGAAAAACTGTTTTTT.

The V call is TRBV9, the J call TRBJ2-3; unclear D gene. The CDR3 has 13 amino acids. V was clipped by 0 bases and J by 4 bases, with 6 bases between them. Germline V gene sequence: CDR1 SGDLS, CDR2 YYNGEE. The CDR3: CASSVAVADTQYF. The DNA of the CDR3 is TGTGCCAGCAGCGTAGCGGTGGCAGATACGCAGTATTTT.

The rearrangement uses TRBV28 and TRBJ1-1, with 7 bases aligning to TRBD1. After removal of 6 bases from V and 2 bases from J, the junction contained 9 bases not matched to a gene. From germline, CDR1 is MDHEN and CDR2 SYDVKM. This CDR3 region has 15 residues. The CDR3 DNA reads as TGTGCCAGCAGCGTGGCAGGGGGTATTAACACTGAAGCTTTCTTT. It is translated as CASSVAGGINTEAFF. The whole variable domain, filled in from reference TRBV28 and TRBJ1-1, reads DVKVTQSSRYLVKRTGEKVFLECVQDMDHENMFWYRQDPGLGLRLIYFSYDVKMKEKGDIPEGYSVSREKKERFSLILESASTNQTSMYLCASSVAGGINTEAFFGQGTRLTVV.

The DNA of the CDR3 is TGTGCCAGCAGCACTCTAGCGGGAGGGTACGAGCAGTACTTC. As protein: CASSTLAGGYEQYF. V gene TRBV27 combines with J gene TRBJ2-7; TRBD2 matches 12 bases. The CDR3 totals 14 residues. Germline V gene sequence: CDR1 MNHEY, CDR2 SMNVEV (reference sequence). The ends lost 6 bases at V and 4 bases at J; junction bases unmatched: 4.

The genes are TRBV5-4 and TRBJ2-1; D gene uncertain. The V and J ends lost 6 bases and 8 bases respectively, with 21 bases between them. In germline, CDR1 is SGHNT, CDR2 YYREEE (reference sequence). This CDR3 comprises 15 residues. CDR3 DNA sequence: TGTGCCAGCATCGACGGAGTACAAAATATCGATGAGCAGTTCTTC. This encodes CASIDGVQNIDEQFF.

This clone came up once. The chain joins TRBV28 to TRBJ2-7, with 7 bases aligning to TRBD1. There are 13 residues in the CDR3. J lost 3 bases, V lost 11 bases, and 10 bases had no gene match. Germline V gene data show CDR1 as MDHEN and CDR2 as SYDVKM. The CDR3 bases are TGTGCCCATGGAGTGACAGGGCACTACGAGCAGTACTTC. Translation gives CAHGVTGHYEQYF.

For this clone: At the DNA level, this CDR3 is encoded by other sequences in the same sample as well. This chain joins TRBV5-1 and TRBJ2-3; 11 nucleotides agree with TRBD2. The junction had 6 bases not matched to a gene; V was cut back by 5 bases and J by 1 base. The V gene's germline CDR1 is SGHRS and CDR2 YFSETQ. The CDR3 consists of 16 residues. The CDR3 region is CASSLGTSGGTDTQYF. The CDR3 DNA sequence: TGCGCCAGCAGTCTTGGGACTAGCGGCGGCACAGATACGCAGTATTTT.

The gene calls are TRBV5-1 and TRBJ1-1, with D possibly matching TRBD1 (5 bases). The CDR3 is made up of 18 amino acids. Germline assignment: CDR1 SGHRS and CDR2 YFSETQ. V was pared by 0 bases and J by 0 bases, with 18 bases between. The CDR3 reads CASSLGGAGLHMNTEAFF. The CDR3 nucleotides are TGCGCCAGCAGCTTGGGAGGCGCGGGGCTTCATATGAACACTGAAGCTTTCTTT.

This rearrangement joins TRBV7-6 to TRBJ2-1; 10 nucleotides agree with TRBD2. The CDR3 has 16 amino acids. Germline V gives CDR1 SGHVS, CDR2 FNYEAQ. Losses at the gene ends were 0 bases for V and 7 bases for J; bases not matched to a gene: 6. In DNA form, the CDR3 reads TGTGCCAGCAGCTTAGCGGAACTAGCGGGGCGGAATGAGCAGTTCTTC. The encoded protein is CASSLAELAGRNEQFF.

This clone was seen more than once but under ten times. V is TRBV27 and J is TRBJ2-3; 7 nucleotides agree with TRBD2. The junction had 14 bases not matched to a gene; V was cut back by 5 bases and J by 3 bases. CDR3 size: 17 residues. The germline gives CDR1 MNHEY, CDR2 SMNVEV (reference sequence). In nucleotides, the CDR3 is TGTGCCAGCAGTCATATAGCTGGCGGGGGACCAACAGATACGCAGTATTTT. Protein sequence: CASSHIAGGGPTDTQYF.

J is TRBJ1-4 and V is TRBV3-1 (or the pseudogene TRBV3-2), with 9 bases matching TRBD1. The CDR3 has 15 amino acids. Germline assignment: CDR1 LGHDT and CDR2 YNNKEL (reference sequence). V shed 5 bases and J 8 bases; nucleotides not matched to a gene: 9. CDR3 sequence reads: CASSARDRAAEKLFF. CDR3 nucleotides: TGTGCCAGCAGCGCTAGGGACAGGGCGGCGGAAAAACTGTTTTTT.

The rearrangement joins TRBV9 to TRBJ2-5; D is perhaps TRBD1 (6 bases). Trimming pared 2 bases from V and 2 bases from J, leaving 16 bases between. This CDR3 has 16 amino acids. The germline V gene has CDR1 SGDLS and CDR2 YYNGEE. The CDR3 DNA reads TGTGCCAGCAGCGTTATAGGGGGTGAGCCTCAAGAGACCCAGTACTTC. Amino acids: CASSVIGGEPQETQYF.

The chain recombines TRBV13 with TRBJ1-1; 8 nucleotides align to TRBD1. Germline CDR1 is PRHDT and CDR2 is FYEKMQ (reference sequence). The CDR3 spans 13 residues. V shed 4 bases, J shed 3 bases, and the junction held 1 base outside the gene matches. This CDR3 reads CASSSDRDTEAFF. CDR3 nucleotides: TGTGCCAGCAGCTCGGACAGGGACACTGAAGCTTTCTTT.

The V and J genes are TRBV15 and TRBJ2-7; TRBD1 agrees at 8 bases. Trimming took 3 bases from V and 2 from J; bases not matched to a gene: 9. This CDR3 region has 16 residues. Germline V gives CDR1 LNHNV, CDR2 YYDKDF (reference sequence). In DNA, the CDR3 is TGTGCCACCAGCAGGGGGGGACAGGCTTCCCCCTACGAGCAGTACTTC. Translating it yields CATSRGGQASPYEQYF.

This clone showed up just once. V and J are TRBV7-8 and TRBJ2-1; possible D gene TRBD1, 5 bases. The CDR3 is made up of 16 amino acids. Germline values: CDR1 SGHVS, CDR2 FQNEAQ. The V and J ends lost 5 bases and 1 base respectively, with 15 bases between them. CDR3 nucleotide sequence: TGTGCCAGCAGCGGGGAAGGGGTGGAGTCCTACAATGAGCAGTTCTTC. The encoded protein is CASSGEGVESYNEQFF.

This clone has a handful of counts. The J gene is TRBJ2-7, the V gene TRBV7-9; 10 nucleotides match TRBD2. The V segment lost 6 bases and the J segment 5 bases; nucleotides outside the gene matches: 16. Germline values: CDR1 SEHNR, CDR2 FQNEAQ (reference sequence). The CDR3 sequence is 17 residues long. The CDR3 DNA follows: TGTGCCAGCAGTTTTACAGCGGGAGGGCCGGGTGTCAACGAGCAGTACTTC. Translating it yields CASSFTAGGPGVNEQYF.

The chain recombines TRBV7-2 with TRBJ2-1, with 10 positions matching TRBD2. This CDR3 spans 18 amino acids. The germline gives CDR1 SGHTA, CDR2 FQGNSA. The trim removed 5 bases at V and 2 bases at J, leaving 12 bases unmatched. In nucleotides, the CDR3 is TGTGCCAGCAGCATTAGGCTAGCGGGGGTAATCGCCTACAATGAGCAGTTCTTC. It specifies CASSIRLAGVIAYNEQFF.

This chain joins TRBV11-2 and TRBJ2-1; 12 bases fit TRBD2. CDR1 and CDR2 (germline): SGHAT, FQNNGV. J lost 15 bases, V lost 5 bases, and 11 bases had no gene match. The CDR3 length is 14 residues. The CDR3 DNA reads TGTGCCAGCAGCAGCAGGCTAGCGGGAGGGCCGCTGTTCTTC. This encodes CASSSRLAGGPLFF.

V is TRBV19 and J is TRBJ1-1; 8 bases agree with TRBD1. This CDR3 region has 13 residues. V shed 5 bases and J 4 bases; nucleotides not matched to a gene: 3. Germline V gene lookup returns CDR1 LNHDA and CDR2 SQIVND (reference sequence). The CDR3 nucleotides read TGTGCCAGTAGTTTGACAGGGGCCACTGAAGCTTTCTTT. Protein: CASSLTGATEAFF.

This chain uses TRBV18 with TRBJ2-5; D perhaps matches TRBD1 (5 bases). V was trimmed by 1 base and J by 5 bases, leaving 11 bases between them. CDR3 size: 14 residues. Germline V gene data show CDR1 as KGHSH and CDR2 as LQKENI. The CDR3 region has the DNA TGTGCCAGCTCACCACGGGAAGGGGTGGAGACCCAGTACTTC. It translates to CASSPREGVETQYF.